One and the same sample provided the 31 T cell receptor beta chains below, sequenced in a study of T cells after somatic rescue of genetic block. Clones were sequenced by immunoSEQ multiplex PCR, and TCRdb holds only the in-frame ones, with some missing. The sample has some 70,000 clones, approximately 91% seen once. Source material: peripheral blood mononuclear cells (PBMCs). The receptors originated from a young man.

This clone was observed a handful of times. V and J are TRBV5-8 and TRBJ2-1; 10 bases align to TRBD2. The CDR3 is made up of 16 amino acids. The ends lost 1 base at V and 8 bases at J; junction bases unmatched: 9. Germline V gene data show CDR1 as SGHTS and CDR2 as YDEGEE. The DNA for the CDR3 is TGTGCCAGCAGCTTGCCTAGCGGGAGTGGTACGGATGAGCAGTTCTTC. It translates to CASSLPSGSGTDEQFF.

In this sample, this clone turned up once. The gene calls are TRBV14 and TRBJ1-1; D possibly corresponds to TRBD1 (5 bases). Trimming cost V 3 bases and J 5 bases, with 10 bases left between them. Germline V lookup: CDR1 SGHDN, CDR2 FVKESK. This CDR3 has 13 residues. CDR3 nucleotides: TGTGCCAGCAGCCATATCGGGGCGACTGAAGCTTTCTTT. Translated: CASSHIGATEAFF.

CDR3 bases: TGTGCCAGCAGCCAAAGGACCGGGGCTGGGGCCAACGTCCTGACTTTC. This encodes CASSQRTGAGANVLTF. The chain couples TRBV5-4 to TRBJ2-6; D might be TRBD2 (5 bases). Germline loops: CDR1 SGHNT, CDR2 YYREEE (reference sequence). This CDR3 has 16 amino acids. The V and J ends lost 4 bases and 2 bases respectively, with 13 bases between them. Looking up the rest from reference TRBV5-4 and TRBJ2-6 gives the full variable domain: ETGVTQSPTHLIKTRGQQVTLRCSSQSGHNTVSWYQQALGQGPQFIFQYYREEENGRGNFPPRFSGLQFPNYSSELNVNALELDDSALYLCASSQRTGAGANVLTFGAGSRLTVL.

This chain connects TRBV11-2 to TRBJ2-3; D is perhaps TRBD1 or TRBD2 (5 bases each). This CDR3 is 14 amino acids long. V gave up 5 bases and J gave up 2 bases, with 11 bases separating them. Looked up from germline, CDR1 is SGHAT and CDR2 is FQNNGV. Here the CDR3 reads CASSRGVNTDTQYF. The CDR3 bases are TGTGCCAGCAGCAGAGGGGTTAACACAGATACGCAGTATTTT.

The rearrangement joins TRBV5-8 to TRBJ2-1; D may be TRBD1 or TRBD2 (6 bases each). The length of the CDR3 is 14 residues. Germline CDR1 is SGHTS and CDR2 is YDEGEE. Trimming stripped 8 bases from V and 7 bases from J, with 19 bases between. CDR3 bases: TGTGCCAGTCCTCTTGCACGGGGGCGAAATGAGCAGTTCTTC. This encodes CASPLARGRNEQFF.

V and J are TRBV27 and TRBJ1-6, with 9 positions matching TRBD1. Germline lookup yields CDR1 MNHEY and CDR2 SMNVEV (reference sequence). This CDR3 has 14 residues. The junction had 7 bases not matched to a gene; V was cut back by 6 bases and J by 10 bases. This CDR3 reads CASRPGTGKSPLHF. In nucleotides, the CDR3 is TGTGCCAGCAGGCCGGGGACAGGGAAATCACCCCTCCACTTT.

The rearrangement uses TRBV19 and TRBJ2-7; 7 nucleotides line up with TRBD2. The ends lost 4 bases at V and 3 bases at J; junction bases unmatched: 9. The CDR3 runs to 15 residues. CDR1 and CDR2 (germline): LNHDA, SQIVND (reference sequence). The CDR3 is CASSTMGGTRYEQYF. DNA of the CDR3: TGTGCCAGTAGTACGATGGGGGGGACGCGCTACGAGCAGTACTTC. The variable domain in full, with the rest retrieved from reference TRBV19 and TRBJ2-7, is DGGITQSPKYLFRKEGQNVTLSCEQNLNHDAMYWYRQDPGQGLRLIYYSQIVNDFQKGDIAEGYSVSREKKESFPLTVTSAQKNPTAFYLCASSTMGGTRYEQYFGPGTRLTVT.

V and J are TRBV9 and TRBJ2-7; a possible D gene is TRBD1 (7 bases). The ends were cut back, 3 bases at V and 3 bases at J, with 16 bases in the middle. CDR1 is SGDLS, CDR2 YYNGEE, per germline. This CDR3 is 15 amino acids long. CDR3 sequence (DNA): TGTGCCAGCAGCGAAGGAGGGGGACAGATCTACGAGCAGTACTTC. The encoded protein is CASSEGGGQIYEQYF.

This clone was found once. The chain has TRBV20-1 and TRBJ2-7; tentatively, D is TRBD1 (5 bases). The CDR3 is 10 amino acids. The V end lost 4 bases, the J end lost 6 bases, and 7 bases lay between the germline ends. Germline V gene lookup returns CDR1 DFQATT and CDR2 SNEGSKA (reference sequence). CDR3 DNA: TGCAGTGCTACAGGGCGCGAGCAGTACTTC. Protein product: CSATGREQYF.

The rearrangement links TRBV19 to TRBJ1-6; D is unresolved. V was shortened by 2 bases and J by 7 bases, with 15 bases between the two germline ends. Germline V gene data show CDR1 as LNHDA and CDR2 as SQIVND (reference sequence). This CDR3 contains 16 residues. CDR3: CASSIRYHGANSPLHF. The CDR3 bases are TGTGCCAGTAGTATACGGTATCACGGAGCGAATTCACCCCTCCACTTT.

This chain links TRBV19 with TRBJ2-6; D is unresolved. Trimming took 6 bases from V and 1 from J, leaving 7 bases between them. CDR1 and CDR2 (germline): LNHDA, SQIVND (reference sequence). The CDR3 has 14 amino acids. CDR3 sequence reads: CASRVGSGANVLTF. CDR3 nucleotides: TGTGCCAGTAGGGTAGGGTCTGGGGCCAACGTCCTGACTTTC.

The chain joins TRBV7-9 to TRBJ2-7, with TRBD2 as a possible D gene (6 bases). The length of the CDR3 is 12 residues. Germline V lookup: CDR1 SEHNR, CDR2 FQNEAQ (reference sequence). V lost 8 bases and J 5 bases, leaving 13 bases between the germline ends. The CDR3 spells CASGGWPDEQYF. As DNA, the CDR3 is TGTGCCAGCGGGGGGTGGCCGGACGAGCAGTACTTC.

The chain uses TRBV28 and TRBJ2-3; no firm D call. Germline V lookup: CDR1 MDHEN, CDR2 SYDVKM. Trimming took off 6 bases at V and 0 bases at J, with 10 bases between the two ends. The CDR3 loop spans 14 amino acids. As DNA, the CDR3 is TGTGCCAGCAGACGTGGCTCTAGCACAGATACGCAGTATTTT. This gives the protein CASRRGSSTDTQYF.

This chain joins TRBV4-1 and TRBJ2-1, with 10 positions matching TRBD2. Looked up from germline, CDR1 is MGHRA and CDR2 is YSYEKL. V lost 1 base to trimming and J lost 9 bases; unmatched junction nucleotides: 12. The CDR3 sequence is 17 residues long. The CDR3 region is CASSQAPQRGGRSEQFF. The CDR3 region has the DNA TGCGCCAGCAGCCAAGCCCCTCAGCGGGGGGGCCGATCTGAGCAGTTCTTC.

This chain links TRBV7-9 with TRBJ2-2; no clear D. This CDR3 spans 13 amino acids. Germline V gives CDR1 SEHNR, CDR2 FQNEAQ (reference sequence). The germline V and J ends were trimmed by 8 bases and 1 base, with 8 bases remaining between them. The CDR3 DNA follows: TGTGCCAGCCAACCGGGGAACACCGGGGAGCTGTTTTTT. It codes for CASQPGNTGELFF.

This clone was seen a single time. CDR3 residues: CASSRRQGIRELFF. The DNA of the CDR3 is TGCGCCAGCAGCCGAAGACAGGGTATCAGGGAGCTGTTTTTT. The chain combines TRBV4-1 with TRBJ2-2; TRBD1 aligns across 7 bases. V trimming: 4 bases; J trimming: 9 bases; junction bases outside the gene matches: 8. This CDR3 contains 14 residues. The V gene's germline CDR1 is MGHRA and CDR2 YSYEKL.

The J gene is TRBJ2-1, the V gene TRBV5-4, with 8 bases identical to TRBD2. Germline V gives CDR1 SGHNT, CDR2 YYREEE (reference sequence). The V segment lost 1 base and the J segment 15 bases; nucleotides outside the gene matches: 6. The CDR3 runs 12 residues. The CDR3 region has the DNA TGTGCCAGCAGCTTGTCAAAGCGGGAGTGGTTCTTC. Amino acid sequence: CASSLSKREWFF.

V is TRBV27 and J is TRBJ2-1; a possible D gene is TRBD2 (6 bases). This CDR3 spans 14 amino acids. Trimming removed 7 bases from V and 5 bases from J, with 15 bases in between. Per germline, CDR1 MNHEY and CDR2 SMNVEV (reference sequence). The CDR3 DNA sequence: TGTGCCAGCAAAGTCCCGGGAGCCCACAATGAGCAGTTCTTC. Translating it yields CASKVPGAHNEQFF.

V gene TRBV10-1 combines with J gene TRBJ2-1, with TRBD2 matching 7 bases. The CDR3 runs to 15 residues. Trimming cost V 0 bases and J 7 bases; bases outside gene matches: 6. The germline V gene encodes CDR1 WNHNN and CDR2 SYGVQD (reference sequence). The CDR3 sequence: CASSESGGGVNEQFF. The CDR3 nucleotides are TGCGCCAGCAGTGAGTCCGGGGGAGGGGTAAATGAGCAGTTCTTC.

This chain connects TRBV7-2 to TRBJ2-2; D uncertain. CDR3 length: 15 amino acids. V was cut by 8 bases and J by 3 bases, with 16 bases left in between. The germline V gene encodes CDR1 SGHTA and CDR2 FQGNSA. The CDR3 coding sequence is TGTGCCAGCGGGCGACCTAACTCTTACACCGGGGAGCTGTTTTTT. Translated, it gives CASGRPNSYTGELFF.

The rearrangement joins TRBV7-2 to TRBJ2-7; the D call may be TRBD1 or TRBD2 (6 bases each). Per the germline V gene, CDR1 is SGHTA and CDR2 is FQGNSA. The CDR3 is 18 amino acids. Trimming removed 5 bases from V and 3 bases from J, with 26 bases in between. CDR3 sequence: CASSTQTRGGTLGYEQYF. The CDR3 DNA is TGTGCCAGCAGCACTCAAACCCGCGGAGGGACATTGGGCTACGAGCAGTACTTC.

DNA for the CDR3: TGTGCCAGCAGCTCGCCGGGACAGGGGTTAGAGCAGTACTTC. Its protein product is CASSSPGQGLEQYF. The chain employs TRBV7-8 and TRBJ2-7, with TRBD1 matching over 10 bases. The CDR3 length is 14 residues. The V gene's germline CDR1 is SGHVS and CDR2 FQNEAQ. Trimming at V came to 4 bases and at J to 7 bases, leaving 7 bases not matched to a gene.

The chain joins TRBV4-1 to TRBJ2-7; tentative D call: TRBD2 (7 bases). Germline loops: CDR1 MGHRA, CDR2 YSYEKL. V shed 3 bases and J shed 2 bases, with 17 bases lying between them. The CDR3 runs to 16 residues. Here the CDR3 reads CASSQGPGGLPYEQYF. The CDR3 nucleotides read TGCGCCAGCAGCCAGGGGCCCGGGGGGCTCCCCTACGAGCAGTACTTC.

This chain connects TRBV5-1 to TRBJ1-4; tentative D call: TRBD1 (5 bases). Germline CDR1 is SGHRS and CDR2 is YFSETQ. V was trimmed by 4 bases and J by 7 bases, leaving 11 bases between them. This CDR3 region has 13 residues. For the CDR3, the DNA is TGCGCCAGCAGCCAGGGTTTAAGTGAAAAACTGTTTTTT. It translates to CASSQGLSEKLFF.

V and J are TRBV7-9 and TRBJ1-6, with D perhaps TRBD1 (6 bases). The V and J ends lost 4 bases and 5 bases respectively, with 9 bases between them. Germline values: CDR1 SEHNR, CDR2 FQNEAQ (reference sequence). The CDR3 is 14 residues long. The CDR3 is CASSYGQNNSPLHF. The CDR3 region has the DNA TGTGCCAGCAGCTACGGACAGAATAATTCACCCCTCCACTTT.

The chain employs TRBV19 and TRBJ1-2, with no clear D. V shed 1 base and J shed 2 bases, with 8 bases lying between them. The length of the CDR3 is 14 residues. Looked up from germline, CDR1 is LNHDA and CDR2 is SQIVND (reference sequence). For the CDR3, the DNA is TGTGCCAGTAGTATAGGAGCAGGCAACTATGGCTACACCTTC. Translation gives CASSIGAGNYGYTF.

V usage is TRBV5-6 and J usage is TRBJ1-1; TRBD1 is a possible D gene (5 bases). Germline V gives CDR1 SGHDT, CDR2 YYEEEE. The CDR3 has 15 amino acids. The V and J ends lost 1 base and 1 base respectively, with 11 bases between them. CDR3 sequence reads: CASSLTPDRNTEAFF. Here the CDR3 DNA reads TGTGCCAGCAGCTTGACACCCGACAGGAACACTGAAGCTTTCTTT.

This sequence joins TRBV4-3 and TRBJ1-5; D is possibly TRBD1 (6 bases). This CDR3 comprises 17 residues. The V end lost 4 bases, the J end lost 3 bases, and 19 bases lay between the germline ends. CDR1 and CDR2 from the germline V gene are LGHNA and YSLEER. The CDR3 sequence is CASSPDRDTSNNQPQHF. The CDR3 DNA reads TGCGCCAGCAGCCCGGACCGGGACACATCAAACAATCAGCCCCAGCATTTT.

The chain recombines TRBV5-1 with TRBJ2-3, with 7 nucleotides matching TRBD1. Per the germline V gene, CDR1 is SGHRS and CDR2 is YFSETQ. This CDR3 is built from 14 residues. Germline trimming cut 5 bases from V and 5 bases from J; bases unmatched to any gene: 8. CDR3 region: CASSRTGEVDTQYF. CDR3 nucleotides: TGCGCCAGCAGTAGGACAGGAGAAGTAGATACGCAGTATTTT. Combining the CDR3 with reference TRBV5-1 and TRBJ2-3 gives the whole variable domain KAGVTQTPRYLIKTRGQQVTLSCSPISGHRSVSWYQQTPGQGLQFLFEYFSETQRNKGNFPGRFSGRQFSNSRSEMNVSTLELGDSALYLCASSRTGEVDTQYFGPGTRLTVL.

This chain uses TRBV28 with TRBJ1-3, with TRBD1 as a possible D gene (5 bases). Looked up from germline, CDR1 is MDHEN and CDR2 is SYDVKM. The CDR3 consists of 15 residues. V lost 7 bases to trimming and J lost 0 bases, with 13 bases between them. The CDR3 loop is CASILRGDSGNTIYF. CDR3 bases: TGTGCCAGCATCCTCCGGGGGGACTCTGGAAACACCATATATTTT.

The chain has TRBV2 and TRBJ1-2, with TRBD1 matching 10 bases. Germline CDR1 SNHLY, CDR2 FYNNEI. This CDR3 comprises 15 residues. With 5 bases clipped from V and 4 bases from J, the junction kept 7 bases outside the gene matches. CDR3 DNA: TGTGCCAGCAGTAACTGGGACAGGGGAAGCTATGGCTACACCTTC. It translates to CASSNWDRGSYGYTF.